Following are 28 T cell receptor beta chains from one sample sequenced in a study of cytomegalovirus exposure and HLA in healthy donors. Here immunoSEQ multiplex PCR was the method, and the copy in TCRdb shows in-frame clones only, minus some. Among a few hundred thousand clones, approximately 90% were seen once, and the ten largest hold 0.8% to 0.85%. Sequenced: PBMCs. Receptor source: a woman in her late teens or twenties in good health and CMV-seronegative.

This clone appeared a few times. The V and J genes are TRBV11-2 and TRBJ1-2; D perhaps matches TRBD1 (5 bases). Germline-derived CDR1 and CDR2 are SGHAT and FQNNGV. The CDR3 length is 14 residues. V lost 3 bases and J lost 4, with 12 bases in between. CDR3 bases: TGTGCCAGCAGCTTCCCAGGGTCTCCCTATGGCTACACCTTC. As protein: CASSFPGSPYGYTF.

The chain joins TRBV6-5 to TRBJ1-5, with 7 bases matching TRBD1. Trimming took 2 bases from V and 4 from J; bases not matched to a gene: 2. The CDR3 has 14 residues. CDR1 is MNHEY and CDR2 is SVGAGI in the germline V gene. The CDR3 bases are TGTGCCAGCAGTTACAACAGGGGAAATCAGCCCCAGCATTTT. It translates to CASSYNRGNQPQHF.

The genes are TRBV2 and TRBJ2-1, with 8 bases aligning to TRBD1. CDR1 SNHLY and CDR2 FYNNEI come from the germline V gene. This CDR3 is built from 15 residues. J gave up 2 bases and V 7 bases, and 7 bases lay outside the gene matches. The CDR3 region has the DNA TGTGCCAGCACGAACCAGGGGGCCGCCTACAATGAGCAGTTCTTC. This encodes CASTNQGAAYNEQFF. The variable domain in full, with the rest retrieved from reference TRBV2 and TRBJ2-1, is EPEVTQTPSHQVTQMGQEVILRCVPISNHLYFYWYRQILGQKVEFLVSFYNNEISEKSEIFDDQFSVERPDGSNFTLKIRSTKLEDSAMYFCASTNQGAAYNEQFFGPGTRLTVL.

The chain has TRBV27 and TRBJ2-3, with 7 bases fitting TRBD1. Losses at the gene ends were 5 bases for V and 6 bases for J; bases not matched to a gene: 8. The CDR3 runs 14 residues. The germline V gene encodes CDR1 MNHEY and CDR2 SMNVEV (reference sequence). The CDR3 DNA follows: TGTGCCAGCAGTACGGTCACACAGGGGGATACGCAGTATTTT. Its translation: CASSTVTQGDTQYF.

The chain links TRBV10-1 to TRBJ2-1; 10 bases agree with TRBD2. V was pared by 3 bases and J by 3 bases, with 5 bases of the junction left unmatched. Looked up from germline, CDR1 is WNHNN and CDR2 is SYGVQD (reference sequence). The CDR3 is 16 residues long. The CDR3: CASSERTSGRYNEQFF. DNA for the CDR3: TGCGCCAGCAGTGAACGGACTAGCGGCCGCTACAATGAGCAGTTCTTC.

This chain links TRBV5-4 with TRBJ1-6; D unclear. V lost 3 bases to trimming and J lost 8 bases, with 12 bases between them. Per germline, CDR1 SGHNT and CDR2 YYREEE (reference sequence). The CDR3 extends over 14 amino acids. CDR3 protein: CASSYEVSYSPLHF. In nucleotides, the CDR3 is TGTGCCAGCAGCTACGAGGTCAGTTATTCACCCCTCCACTTT.

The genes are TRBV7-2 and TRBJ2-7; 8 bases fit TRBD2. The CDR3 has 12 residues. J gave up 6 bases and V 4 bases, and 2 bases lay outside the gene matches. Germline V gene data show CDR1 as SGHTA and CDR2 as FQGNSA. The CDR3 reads CASSYRGGEQYF. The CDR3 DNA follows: TGTGCCAGCAGCTACCGGGGGGGCGAGCAGTACTTC. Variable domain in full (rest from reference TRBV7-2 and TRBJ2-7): GAGVSQSPSNKVTEKGKDVELRCDPISGHTALYWYRQSLGQGLEFLIYFQGNSAPDKSGLPSDRFSAERTGGSVSTLTIQRTQQEDSAVYLCASSYRGGEQYFGPGTRLTVT.

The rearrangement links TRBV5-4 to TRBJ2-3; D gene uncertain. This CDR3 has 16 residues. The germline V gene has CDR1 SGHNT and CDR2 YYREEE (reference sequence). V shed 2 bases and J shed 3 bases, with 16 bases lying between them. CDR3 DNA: TGTGCCAGCAGCTTCTCGAGACACCCAGAAACAGATACGCAGTATTTT. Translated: CASSFSRHPETDTQYF.

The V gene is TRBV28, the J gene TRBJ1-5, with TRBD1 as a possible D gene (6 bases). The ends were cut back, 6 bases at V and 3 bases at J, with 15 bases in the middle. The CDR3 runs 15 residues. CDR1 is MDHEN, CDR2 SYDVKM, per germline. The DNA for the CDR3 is TGTGCCAGCAGCTGGGGGGGGGCGATCAATCAGCCCCAGCATTTT. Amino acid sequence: CASSWGGAINQPQHF.

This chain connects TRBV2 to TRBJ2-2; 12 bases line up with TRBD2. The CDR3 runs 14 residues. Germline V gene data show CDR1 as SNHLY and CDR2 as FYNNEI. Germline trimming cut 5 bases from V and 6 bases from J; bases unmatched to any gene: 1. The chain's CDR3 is CASSLAGGPGELFF. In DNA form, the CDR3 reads TGTGCCAGCAGTCTAGCGGGGGGGCCCGGGGAGCTGTTTTTT. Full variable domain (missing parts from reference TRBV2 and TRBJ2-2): EPEVTQTPSHQVTQMGQEVILRCVPISNHLYFYWYRQILGQKVEFLVSFYNNEISEKSEIFDDQFSVERPDGSNFTLKIRSTKLEDSAMYFCASSLAGGPGELFFGEGSRLTVL.

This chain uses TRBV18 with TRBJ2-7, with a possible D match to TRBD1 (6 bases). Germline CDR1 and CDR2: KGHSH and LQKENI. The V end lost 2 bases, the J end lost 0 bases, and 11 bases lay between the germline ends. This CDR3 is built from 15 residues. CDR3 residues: CASSPSGQISYEQYF. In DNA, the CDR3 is TGTGCCAGCTCACCAAGCGGACAGATCTCCTACGAGCAGTACTTC.

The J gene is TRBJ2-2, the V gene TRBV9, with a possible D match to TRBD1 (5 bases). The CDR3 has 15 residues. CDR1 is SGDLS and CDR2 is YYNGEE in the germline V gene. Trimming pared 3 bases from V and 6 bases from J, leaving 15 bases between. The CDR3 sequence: CASSDRTQTSGELFF. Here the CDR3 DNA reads TGTGCCAGCAGCGACCGGACACAAACCTCCGGGGAGCTGTTTTTT.

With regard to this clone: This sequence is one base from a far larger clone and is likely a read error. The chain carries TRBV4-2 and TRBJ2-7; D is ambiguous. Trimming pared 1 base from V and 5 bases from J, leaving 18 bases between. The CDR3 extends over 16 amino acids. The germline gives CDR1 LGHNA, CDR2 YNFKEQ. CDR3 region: CASSQVNLVTVDEQYF. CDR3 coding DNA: TGTGCCAGCAGCCAAGTAAATCTGGTCACAGTCGACGAGCAGTACTTC.

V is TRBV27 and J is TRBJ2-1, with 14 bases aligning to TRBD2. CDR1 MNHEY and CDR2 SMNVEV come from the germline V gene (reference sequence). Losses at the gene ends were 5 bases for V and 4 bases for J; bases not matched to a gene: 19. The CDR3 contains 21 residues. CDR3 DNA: TGTGCCAGCAGTACACTCCCTCTGGGACTAGCGGGAGTCTGGGCTTACAATGAGCAGTTCTTC. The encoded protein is CASSTLPLGLAGVWAYNEQFF.

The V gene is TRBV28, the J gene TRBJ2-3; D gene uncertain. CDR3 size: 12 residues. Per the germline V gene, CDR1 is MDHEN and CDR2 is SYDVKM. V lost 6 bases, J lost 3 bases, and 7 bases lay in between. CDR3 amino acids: CASSHITDTQYF. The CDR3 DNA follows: TGTGCCAGCAGCCACATAACAGATACGCAGTATTTT.

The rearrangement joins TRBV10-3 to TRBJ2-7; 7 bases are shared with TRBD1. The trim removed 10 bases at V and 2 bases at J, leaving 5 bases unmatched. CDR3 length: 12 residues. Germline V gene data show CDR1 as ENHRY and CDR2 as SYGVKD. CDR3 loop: CATMTGTYEQYF. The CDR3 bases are TGTGCCACCATGACAGGGACCTACGAGCAGTACTTC.

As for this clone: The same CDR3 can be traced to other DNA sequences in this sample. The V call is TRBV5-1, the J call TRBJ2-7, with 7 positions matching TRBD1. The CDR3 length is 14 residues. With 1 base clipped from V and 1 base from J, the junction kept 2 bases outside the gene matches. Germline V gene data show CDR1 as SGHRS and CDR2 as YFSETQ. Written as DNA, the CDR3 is TGCGCCAGCAGCTTGAACAGGGGATCCTACGAGCAGTACTTC. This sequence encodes CASSLNRGSYEQYF.

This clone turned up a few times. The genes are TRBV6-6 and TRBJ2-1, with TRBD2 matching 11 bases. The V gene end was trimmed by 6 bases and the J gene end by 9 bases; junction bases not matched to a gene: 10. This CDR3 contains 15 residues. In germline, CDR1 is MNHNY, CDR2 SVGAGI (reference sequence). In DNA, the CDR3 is TGTGCCAGCAGGGAGTCTAGCGGGAGGATGGGTGAGCAGTTCTTC. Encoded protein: CASRESSGRMGEQFF.

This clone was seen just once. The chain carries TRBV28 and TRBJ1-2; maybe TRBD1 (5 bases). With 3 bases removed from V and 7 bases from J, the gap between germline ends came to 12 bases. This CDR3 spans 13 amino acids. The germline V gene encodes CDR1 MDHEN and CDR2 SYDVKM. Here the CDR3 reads CASSFSGYRGYTF. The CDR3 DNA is TGTGCCAGCAGTTTTTCAGGGTACCGTGGCTACACCTTC.

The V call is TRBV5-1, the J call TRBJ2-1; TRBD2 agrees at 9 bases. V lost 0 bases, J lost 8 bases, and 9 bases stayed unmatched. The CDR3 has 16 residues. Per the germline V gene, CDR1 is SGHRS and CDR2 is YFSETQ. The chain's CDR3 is CASSLGSGRLSHEQFF. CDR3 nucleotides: TGCGCCAGCAGCTTGGGTAGCGGGAGATTGAGCCATGAGCAGTTCTTC. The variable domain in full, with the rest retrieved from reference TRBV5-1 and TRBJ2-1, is KAGVTQTPRYLIKTRGQQVTLSCSPISGHRSVSWYQQTPGQGLQFLFEYFSETQRNKGNFPGRFSGRQFSNSRSEMNVSTLELGDSALYLCASSLGSGRLSHEQFFGPGTRLTVL.

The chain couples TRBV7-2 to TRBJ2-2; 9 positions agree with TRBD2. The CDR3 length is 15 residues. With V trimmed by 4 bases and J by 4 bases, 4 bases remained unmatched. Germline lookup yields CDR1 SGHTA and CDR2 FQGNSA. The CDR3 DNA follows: TGTGCCAGCAGCTCCCAACTAGCGGGCACCGGGGAGCTGTTTTTT. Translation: CASSSQLAGTGELFF.

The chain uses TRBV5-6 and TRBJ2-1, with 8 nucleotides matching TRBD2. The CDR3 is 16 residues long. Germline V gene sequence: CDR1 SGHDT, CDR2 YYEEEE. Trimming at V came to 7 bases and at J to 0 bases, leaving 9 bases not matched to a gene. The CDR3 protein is CASGLVGTSSYNEQFF. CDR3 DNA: TGTGCCAGCGGTCTCGTGGGGACTAGCTCCTACAATGAGCAGTTCTTC.

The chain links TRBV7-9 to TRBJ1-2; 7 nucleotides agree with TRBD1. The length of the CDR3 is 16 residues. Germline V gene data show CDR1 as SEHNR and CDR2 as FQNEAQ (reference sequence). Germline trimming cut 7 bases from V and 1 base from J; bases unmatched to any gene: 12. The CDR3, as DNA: TGTGCCAGCAAATGGCCCAGGGGGGCCAATAACTATGGCTACACCTTC. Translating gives CASKWPRGANNYGYTF.

The CDR3 loop is CASSLGSLNTEAFF. CDR3 nucleotide sequence: TGTGCCAGCAGTTTGGGCAGTTTGAACACTGAAGCTTTCTTT. This sequence joins TRBV27 and TRBJ1-1; D gene unclear. Germline V gene lookup returns CDR1 MNHEY and CDR2 SMNVEV (reference sequence). V was clipped by 3 bases and J by 0 bases, with 8 bases between them. This CDR3 region has 14 residues.

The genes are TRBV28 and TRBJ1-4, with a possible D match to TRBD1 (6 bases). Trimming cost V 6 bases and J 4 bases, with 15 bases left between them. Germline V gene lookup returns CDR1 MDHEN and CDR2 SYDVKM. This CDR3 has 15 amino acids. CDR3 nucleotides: TGTGCCAGCAGCCGCCGGGACACCTATAATGAAAAACTGTTTTTT. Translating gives CASSRRDTYNEKLFF.

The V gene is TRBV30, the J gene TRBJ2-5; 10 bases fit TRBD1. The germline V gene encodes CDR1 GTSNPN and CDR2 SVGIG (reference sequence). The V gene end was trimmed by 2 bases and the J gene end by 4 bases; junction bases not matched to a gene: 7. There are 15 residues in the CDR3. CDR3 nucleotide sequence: TGTGCCTGGAGTCGGGACAGGGGCCTTAGAGAGACCCAGTACTTC. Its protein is CAWSRDRGLRETQYF.

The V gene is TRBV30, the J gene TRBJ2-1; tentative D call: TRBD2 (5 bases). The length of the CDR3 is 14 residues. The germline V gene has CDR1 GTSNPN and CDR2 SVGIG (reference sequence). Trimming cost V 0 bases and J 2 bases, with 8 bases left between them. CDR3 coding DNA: TGTGCCTGGAGTGTACCGGGGACCTACAATGAGCAGTTCTTC. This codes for CAWSVPGTYNEQFF.

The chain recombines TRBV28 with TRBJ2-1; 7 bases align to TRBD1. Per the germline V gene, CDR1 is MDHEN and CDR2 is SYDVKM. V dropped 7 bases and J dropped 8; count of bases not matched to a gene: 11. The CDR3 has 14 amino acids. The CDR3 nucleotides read TGTGCCAGCATAGGTGGGACAGAAAAAGATGAGCAGTTCTTC. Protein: CASIGGTEKDEQFF.